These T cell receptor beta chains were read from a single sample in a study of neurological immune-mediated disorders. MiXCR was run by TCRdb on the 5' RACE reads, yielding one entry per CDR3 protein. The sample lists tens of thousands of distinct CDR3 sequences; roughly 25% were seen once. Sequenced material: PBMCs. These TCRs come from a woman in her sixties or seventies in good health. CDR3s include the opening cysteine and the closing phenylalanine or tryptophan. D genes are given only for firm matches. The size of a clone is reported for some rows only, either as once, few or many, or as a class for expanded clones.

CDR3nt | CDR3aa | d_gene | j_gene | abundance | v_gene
TGTGCCAGCAGGAGCCAGACAGATACGCAGTATTTT | CASRSQTDTQYF | - | TRBJ2-3 | - | TRBV6-5
TGTGCCATCAGTGAGTCTTTGACAGGAAGGTGGGAGACCCAGTACTTC | CAISESLTGRWETQYF | - | TRBJ2-5 | medium-sized | TRBV10-3
TGTGCCAGCAGCCATATCGGTAGCGGGGGCACAGATACGCAGTATTTT | CASSHIGSGGTDTQYF | TRBD2 | TRBJ2-3 | many | TRBV25-1
TGCGCCAGCAGCTTGATCCCGGGACTTAGCACAGATACGCAGTATTTT | CASSLIPGLSTDTQYF | - | TRBJ2-3 | many | TRBV5-1
TGTGCTAGTGGTTACCAGATAGGCAATCAGCCCCAGCATTTT | CASGYQIGNQPQHF | - | TRBJ1-5 | few | TRBV12-5
TGCAGCGTCGTACGGGACCTCAATTCAGCTGAAGCTTTCTTT | CSVVRDLNSAEAFF | - | TRBJ1-1 | - | TRBV29-1
TGTGCCAGCTCACCACCGATCCGGGACAGGGGGCTGGGCACAGATACGCAGTATTTT | CASSPPIRDRGLGTDTQYF | TRBD1 | TRBJ2-3 | - | TRBV18
TGCAGTGCCCGGGGACGGAGTGACTACGAGCAGTACTTC | CSARGRSDYEQYF | - | TRBJ2-7 | many | TRBV20-1
TGCAGTGCCCGAGGAGGGGGCACTGAAGCTTTCTTT | CSARGGGTEAFF | - | TRBJ1-1 | few | TRBV20-1
TGTGCCAGCAGCGGAGGGACTAGCGGGAGATCAGATACGCAGTATTTT | CASSGGTSGRSDTQYF | TRBD2 | TRBJ2-3 | - | TRBV5-5
TGTGCCATCAGTGAGCCGGGAACAGGGTTTGGCACTGAAGCTTTCTTT | CAISEPGTGFGTEAFF | - | TRBJ1-1 | many | TRBV10-3
TGCAGTGCTAGACCCGCCCTTAGCGGGAGGGGCGGGGAGCTGTTTTTT | CSARPALSGRGGELFF | TRBD2 | TRBJ2-2 | many | TRBV20-1
TGTGCCACCAAGTACAATGAGCAGTTCTTC | CATKYNEQFF | - | TRBJ2-1 | - | TRBV28
TGTGCCAGCAGGGGGACAGGGGAAAATGGCTACACCTTC | CASRGTGENGYTF | TRBD1 | TRBJ1-2 | many | TRBV12-3/TRBV12-4
TGCAGTGCTAGATCGGACAGGGAAGCCTATGGCTACACCTTC | CSARSDREAYGYTF | TRBD1 | TRBJ1-2 | many | TRBV20-1
TGTGCCAGCAGCTTCCGGGACAGGGGTCTGACTGAAGCTTTCTTT | CASSFRDRGLTEAFF | TRBD1 | TRBJ1-1 | - | TRBV7-2
TGCAGTGCTGGGACAGGGGGAACCTACGAGCAGTACTTC | CSAGTGGTYEQYF | TRBD1 | TRBJ2-7 | - | TRBV20-1
TGTGCCACCAGTGACGTTACAGGGGCCTCGTCGAACACCGGGGAGCTGTTTTTT | CATSDVTGASSNTGELFF | TRBD1 | TRBJ2-2 | many | TRBV24-1
TGTGCCAGCAGCTTATTGACCGGGACTAGCGGGGGTTCTGGGCAGTTCTTC | CASSLLTGTSGGSGQFF | TRBD2 | TRBJ2-1 | - | TRBV7-2
TGCGCCAGCAGCCCCTCGGCAGGGCGGGACTATGGCTACACCTTC | CASSPSAGRDYGYTF | - | TRBJ1-2 | many | TRBV5-1
TGTGCCAGCAGGGAACCGCTATCCTACGAGCAGTACTTC | CASREPLSYEQYF | - | TRBJ2-7 | many | TRBV6-5
TGTGCCAGCAGTCCGACTACAGGGGTGAGGGAAAAACTGTTTTTT | CASSPTTGVREKLFF | TRBD1 | TRBJ1-4 | many | TRBV27
TGTGCCAGCAGCCCCTGGACTAGCGGGGACAATGAGCAGTTCTTC | CASSPWTSGDNEQFF | TRBD2 | TRBJ2-1 | medium-sized | TRBV9
TGTGCCAGCAGCGCAACCTTCGGGGGCACTGAAGCTTTCTTT | CASSATFGGTEAFF | - | TRBJ1-1 | many | TRBV9
TGTGCCACCAGTGGGGCGGGTTCGTCGAACACTGAAGCTTTCTTT | CATSGAGSSNTEAFF | - | TRBJ1-1 | many | TRBV24-1
TGCGCCAGCAGTCAACTCCCCCGCTACGAGCAGTACTTC | CASSQLPRYEQYF | - | TRBJ2-7 | many | TRBV5-1
TGCGCCAGCAGCTTGGCGGGACAGGGCTACACCGGGGAGCTGTTTTTT | CASSLAGQGYTGELFF | TRBD1 | TRBJ2-2 | many | TRBV5-1